This is a list of T cell receptor beta chains from one sample in a study of beta chain features in type 1 diabetes. The table came from immunoSEQ multiplex PCR; TCRdb's copy has only in-frame clones and leaves some out. The data show 250,000 to 300,000 clones, 14% seen once. The sample comprised naive CD4+ T cells from blood. Receptors originate from a man aged 25 to 45 with type 1 diabetes. Both conserved end residues are part of each CDR3. A D gene is named only where the DNA matches it firmly. For some rows the clone size is stated as once, few or many, or as a class when expanded; others skip it.

CDR3 DNA: TGTGCCAGCAGCTTAACGGGGGCCTACGAGCAGTACTTC
CDR3 protein: CASSLTGAYEQYF
clone size: NA
V gene: TRBV7-8
D gene: NA
J gene: TRBJ2-7

CDR3 DNA: TGTGCCAGCAGTAGAGGGACAATCCCTAATGAAAAACTGTTTTTT
CDR3 protein: CASSRGTIPNEKLFF
clone size: few
V gene: TRBV6-5
D gene: NA
J gene: TRBJ1-4

CDR3 DNA: TGTGCCAGCAGCCTGGTGACTAGCGGGAGTGCGTACGAGCAGTACTTC
CDR3 protein: CASSLVTSGSAYEQYF
clone size: few
V gene: TRBV28
D gene: TRBD2
J gene: TRBJ2-7

CDR3 DNA: TGTGCCATCAGTGAGTCGAATAGCGGGAGGGCCTTT
CDR3 protein: CAISESNSGRAF
clone size: NA
V gene: TRBV10-3
D gene: TRBD2
J gene: TRBJ2-7

CDR3 DNA: TGTGCCAGCAGCCGTAGTCCCAATCCAACCGGGACAGGGTATGGCTACACCTTC
CDR3 protein: CASSRSPNPTGTGYGYTF
clone size: few
V gene: TRBV9
D gene: TRBD1
J gene: TRBJ1-2

CDR3 DNA: TGTGCCAGCAGCCTTGGACAGGGGTTCGCTGAAGCTTTCTTT
CDR3 protein: CASSLGQGFAEAFF
clone size: NA
V gene: TRBV28
D gene: TRBD1
J gene: TRBJ1-1

CDR3 DNA: TGTGCCAGCAGCTTAATAGAAAGAGCCGAGCAGTACTTC
CDR3 protein: CASSLIERAEQYF
clone size: few
V gene: TRBV11-1
D gene: NA
J gene: TRBJ2-7

CDR3 DNA: TGTGCCAGCACCCTGGCAACCGCCGATATGGCTTTCTTT
CDR3 protein: CASTLATADMAFF
clone size: few
V gene: TRBV7-9
D gene: NA
J gene: TRBJ1-1

CDR3 DNA: TGTGCCAGCGGGGGGCCGGGGGGGATCACTGAAGCTTTCTTT
CDR3 protein: CASGGPGGITEAFF
clone size: few
V gene: TRBV2
D gene: NA
J gene: TRBJ1-1

CDR3 DNA: TGTGCCAGCAGCCCCAGGGGGGACACTGAAGCTTTCTTT
CDR3 protein: CASSPRGDTEAFF
clone size: few
V gene: TRBV7-2
D gene: TRBD1
J gene: TRBJ1-1

CDR3 DNA: TGTGCCAGCAGTAAAGGGGAGGGGGACACTGAAGCTTTCTTT
CDR3 protein: CASSKGEGDTEAFF
clone size: few
V gene: TRBV6-4
D gene: NA
J gene: TRBJ1-1

CDR3 DNA: TGTGCCAGCAGACCGACAGCCCATAGCAATCAGCCCCAGCATTTT
CDR3 protein: CASRPTAHSNQPQHF
clone size: few
V gene: TRBV27
D gene: NA
J gene: TRBJ1-5

CDR3 DNA: TGTGCCAGCAGTTTAGGACAGGGGAAAGGGGGTGAAGCTTTCTTT
CDR3 protein: CASSLGQGKGGEAFF
clone size: few
V gene: TRBV28
D gene: TRBD1
J gene: TRBJ1-1

CDR3 DNA: TGTGCCAGCAGTTTAGGGCTAGCCTTACGGGAGCAGTACTTC
CDR3 protein: CASSLGLALREQYF
clone size: NA
V gene: TRBV28
D gene: NA
J gene: TRBJ2-7

CDR3 DNA: TGTGCCAGCAGCCCCGGGACAGCTACATACGAGCAGTACTTC
CDR3 protein: CASSPGTATYEQYF
clone size: few
V gene: TRBV7-9
D gene: TRBD1
J gene: TRBJ2-7

CDR3 DNA: TGTGCCAGCAGCTTATGGGCCCTATACAATGAGCAGTTCTTC
CDR3 protein: CASSLWALYNEQFF
clone size: NA
V gene: TRBV11-2
D gene: NA
J gene: TRBJ2-1

CDR3 DNA: TGTGCCAGCAGCTTGCAGGGGGCAAACGCTGAAGCTTTCTTT
CDR3 protein: CASSLQGANAEAFF
clone size: NA
V gene: TRBV5-4
D gene: TRBD1
J gene: TRBJ1-1

CDR3 DNA: TGCGCCAGCGACCGACAGGGGAACACAGATACGCAGTATTTT
CDR3 protein: CASDRQGNTDTQYF
clone size: few
V gene: TRBV5-1
D gene: TRBD1
J gene: TRBJ2-3

CDR3 DNA: TGCGCCAGCAGCTTGGAGGGGGCTGGGGCCAACGTCCTGACTTTC
CDR3 protein: CASSLEGAGANVLTF
clone size: few
V gene: TRBV5-1
D gene: NA
J gene: TRBJ2-6

CDR3 DNA: TGTGCCAGCACGGGACAGTCCGGCACTGAAGCTTTCTTT
CDR3 protein: CASTGQSGTEAFF
clone size: NA
V gene: TRBV27
D gene: TRBD1
J gene: TRBJ1-1

CDR3 DNA: TGCAGCGTTGAAGAAGGGTCCAGCGGGGGGAGCTACAATGAGCAGTTCTTC
CDR3 protein: CSVEEGSSGGSYNEQFF
clone size: few
V gene: TRBV29-1
D gene: TRBD2
J gene: TRBJ2-1

CDR3 DNA: TGTGCCAGCAGCTTTCTCCCAGCGGGGGGTCTCTACGAGCAGTACTTC
CDR3 protein: CASSFLPAGGLYEQYF
clone size: NA
V gene: TRBV7-9
D gene: TRBD2
J gene: TRBJ2-7

CDR3 DNA: TGTGCCAGCAGTTACGGACAGACCTACGAGCAGTACTTC
CDR3 protein: CASSYGQTYEQYF
clone size: NA
V gene: TRBV6-5
D gene: NA
J gene: TRBJ2-7

CDR3 DNA: TGTGCCAGCAGCGTAGGAATCGGACAAGGAAAGGAAAACATTCAGTACTTC
CDR3 protein: CASSVGIGQGKENIQYF
clone size: NA
V gene: TRBV9
D gene: NA
J gene: TRBJ2-4

CDR3 DNA: TGTGCCATCAGTGAGGACCAGGTCTACAATGAGCAGTTCTTC
CDR3 protein: CAISEDQVYNEQFF
clone size: few
V gene: TRBV10-3
D gene: NA
J gene: TRBJ2-1

CDR3 DNA: TGTGCCAGCAGCTCTCCAGGGCGGGGAGTCTACGAGCAGTACTTC
CDR3 protein: CASSSPGRGVYEQYF
clone size: NA
V gene: TRBV7-9
D gene: NA
J gene: TRBJ2-7

CDR3 DNA: TGTGCCAGCAGCCCCTCTACTAGCGGGAGGGAGCAGTTCTTC
CDR3 protein: CASSPSTSGREQFF
clone size: NA
V gene: TRBV9
D gene: TRBD2
J gene: TRBJ2-1

CDR3 DNA: TGTGCCAGCAGTGAAGCGCAGATTACAGAGACCCAGTACTTC
CDR3 protein: CASSEAQITETQYF
clone size: NA
V gene: TRBV2
D gene: NA
J gene: TRBJ2-5

CDR3 DNA: TGCGCCAGCAGCTTGGGAGCAACTCAGGGGGACGAGCAGTACTTC
CDR3 protein: CASSLGATQGDEQYF
clone size: NA
V gene: TRBV5-1
D gene: TRBD1
J gene: TRBJ2-7

CDR3 DNA: TGTGCCAGCAGCGCGGGGACTAGCACAGATACGCAGTATTTT
CDR3 protein: CASSAGTSTDTQYF
clone size: NA
V gene: TRBV7-3
D gene: NA
J gene: TRBJ2-3

CDR3 DNA: TGCGCCAGCACAAGAAGCGCAAATGAGCAGTTCTTC
CDR3 protein: CASTRSANEQFF
clone size: NA
V gene: TRBV10-2
D gene: NA
J gene: TRBJ2-1

CDR3 DNA: TGTGCCAGCTCACCACTTTTCCAGGGAGGGAACACTGAAGCTTTCTTT
CDR3 protein: CASSPLFQGGNTEAFF
clone size: NA
V gene: TRBV18
D gene: NA
J gene: TRBJ1-1

CDR3 DNA: TGCGCCAGCAGCTTGGAGGGGACTAGCGGGAGATTCGTCACCGGGGAGCTGTTTTTT
CDR3 protein: CASSLEGTSGRFVTGELFF
clone size: NA
V gene: TRBV5-1
D gene: TRBD2
J gene: TRBJ2-2

CDR3 DNA: TGTGCCAGCAGCTATCCGGGACAAAAAACCTCCTACGAGCAGTACTTC
CDR3 protein: CASSYPGQKTSYEQYF
clone size: NA
V gene: TRBV7-9
D gene: NA
J gene: TRBJ2-7

CDR3 DNA: TGTGCCAGCAGCTTTGGACAGGCCCGGCTGGAGACCCAGTACTTC
CDR3 protein: CASSFGQARLETQYF
clone size: NA
V gene: TRBV7-9
D gene: TRBD1
J gene: TRBJ2-5

CDR3 DNA: TGTGCCAGCAGTTTCCCCGAAGTTTCTGCATGGCTCACCGGGGAGCTGTTTTTT
CDR3 protein: CASSFPEVSAWLTGELFF
clone size: NA
V gene: TRBV7-9
D gene: NA
J gene: TRBJ2-2

CDR3 DNA: TGTGCCAGCGGCAGACAGGAAGCCTACGAGCAGTACTTC
CDR3 protein: CASGRQEAYEQYF
clone size: few
V gene: TRBV27
D gene: NA
J gene: TRBJ2-7

CDR3 DNA: TGTGCCAGCAGTGTAGCGGGAGGATTGGAGACCCAGTACTTC
CDR3 protein: CASSVAGGLETQYF
clone size: NA
V gene: TRBV25-1
D gene: TRBD2
J gene: TRBJ2-5

CDR3 DNA: TGTGCCAGCAGCCTGGACAGGGACAATCAGCCCCAGCATTTT
CDR3 protein: CASSLDRDNQPQHF
clone size: NA
V gene: TRBV28
D gene: TRBD1
J gene: TRBJ1-5

CDR3 DNA: TGTGCCAGCAGTTCGACAGGAGGAGTTTATGAGACCCAGTACTTC
CDR3 protein: CASSSTGGVYETQYF
clone size: few
V gene: TRBV6-5
D gene: NA
J gene: TRBJ2-5

CDR3 DNA: TGTGCCAGCAGCCCGACCCGACTCGACTCCTACAATGAGCAGTTCTTC
CDR3 protein: CASSPTRLDSYNEQFF
clone size: few
V gene: TRBV9
D gene: NA
J gene: TRBJ2-1

CDR3 DNA: TGTGCCAGCAGTTCCCCTGGACTACGCGGGTACGAGCAGTACTTC
CDR3 protein: CASSSPGLRGYEQYF
clone size: NA
V gene: TRBV28
D gene: NA
J gene: TRBJ2-7

CDR3 DNA: TGTGCCTGGATTACCGCCGGGACAGGGTTTTATGGCTACACCTTC
CDR3 protein: CAWITAGTGFYGYTF
clone size: NA
V gene: TRBV30
D gene: TRBD1
J gene: TRBJ1-2

CDR3 DNA: TGTGCCAGCAGTCTAGGAACTAAATATGAAGCTTTCTTT
CDR3 protein: CASSLGTKYEAFF
clone size: NA
V gene: TRBV6-5
D gene: NA
J gene: TRBJ1-1

CDR3 DNA: TGTGCCAGCAGCTTAGCGGGGTACCCCGCGGCAGATACGCAGTATTTT
CDR3 protein: CASSLAGYPAADTQYF
clone size: few
V gene: TRBV5-4
D gene: TRBD2
J gene: TRBJ2-3

CDR3 DNA: TGTGCCTGGAGCCAGGGGAGCTACGAGCAGTACTTC
CDR3 protein: CAWSQGSYEQYF
clone size: few
V gene: TRBV30
D gene: NA
J gene: TRBJ2-7

CDR3 DNA: TGTGCCAGCAGCTTTCGGAGAGCTAGCACAGATACGCAGTATTTT
CDR3 protein: CASSFRRASTDTQYF
clone size: few
V gene: TRBV7-9
D gene: NA
J gene: TRBJ2-3

CDR3 DNA: TGCGCCAGCAGCCTACAGGGGTGGAACACAGATACGCAGTATTTT
CDR3 protein: CASSLQGWNTDTQYF
clone size: NA
V gene: TRBV5-1
D gene: TRBD1
J gene: TRBJ2-3

CDR3 DNA: TGTGCCAGCAGTGAGGGTTTGGTCGCCGGGGGAAACACCATATATTTT
CDR3 protein: CASSEGLVAGGNTIYF
clone size: few
V gene: TRBV25-1
D gene: NA
J gene: TRBJ1-3

CDR3 DNA: TGTGCCAGCAGCCTCGGACTAGCGGGTAAATTGGGGAAGACCCAGTACTTC
CDR3 protein: CASSLGLAGKLGKTQYF
clone size: few
V gene: TRBV5-4
D gene: TRBD2
J gene: TRBJ2-5

CDR3 DNA: TGCAGCGTGGTGTGGAGAAGCGATTCCTCCTACAATGAGCAGTTCTTC
CDR3 protein: CSVVWRSDSSYNEQFF
clone size: NA
V gene: TRBV29-1
D gene: NA
J gene: TRBJ2-1

CDR3 DNA: TGTGCCAGCAGTGAATACCCAGTTAACACTGAAGCTTTCTTT
CDR3 protein: CASSEYPVNTEAFF
clone size: NA
V gene: TRBV25-1
D gene: NA
J gene: TRBJ1-1

CDR3 DNA: TGTGCCATCAGGACCGGGACTAGCGGAAGCTCCTACAATGAGCAGTTCTTC
CDR3 protein: CAIRTGTSGSSYNEQFF
clone size: few
V gene: TRBV10-3
D gene: TRBD2
J gene: TRBJ2-1

CDR3 DNA: TGCAGCGTTCTACGTTCGGGAGAAGGCTCCTACAATGAGCAGTTCTTC
CDR3 protein: CSVLRSGEGSYNEQFF
clone size: few
V gene: TRBV29-1
D gene: NA
J gene: TRBJ2-1

CDR3 DNA: TGTGCCAGCAGCGTCAACATGAACACTGAAGCTTTCTTT
CDR3 protein: CASSVNMNTEAFF
clone size: NA
V gene: TRBV7-3
D gene: NA
J gene: TRBJ1-1

CDR3 DNA: TGCAGCGTAAACCAGGACGGACAAAGTTACAATGAGCAGTTCTTC
CDR3 protein: CSVNQDGQSYNEQFF
clone size: few
V gene: TRBV29-1
D gene: NA
J gene: TRBJ2-1

CDR3 DNA: TGTGCCAGCAGCTCCCTAGCGGGAGGCACCGGGGAGCTGTTTTTT
CDR3 protein: CASSSLAGGTGELFF
clone size: NA
V gene: TRBV4-2
D gene: TRBD2
J gene: TRBJ2-2

CDR3 DNA: TGTGCCTGGAGTATGGGACTATTTGTTTCCTACAATGAGCAGTTCTTC
CDR3 protein: CAWSMGLFVSYNEQFF
clone size: NA
V gene: TRBV30
D gene: TRBD2
J gene: TRBJ2-1

CDR3 DNA: TGTGCCAGCAGACAGAGGGAAATTTCCTACGAGCAGTACTTC
CDR3 protein: CASRQREISYEQYF
clone size: few
V gene: TRBV6-1
D gene: NA
J gene: TRBJ2-7

CDR3 DNA: TGTGCCAGCACCGAGACTAAGCAGTTCTTC
CDR3 protein: CASTETKQFF
clone size: many
V gene: TRBV2
D gene: NA
J gene: TRBJ2-1